A selection of T cell receptor beta chains follows, all from one sample in a study of blood T cell repertoires in COVID-19. Assay: immunoSEQ multiplex PCR; the TCRdb copy retains only in-frame clones and omits some. The repertoire holds 300,000 to 450,000 clones, with 85% as singletons. Sequencing was carried out using peripheral blood. All receptors come from a woman aged 18-29 years with acute or convalescent COVID-19. CDR3s include the opening cysteine and the closing phenylalanine or tryptophan. Each record gives: D gene, J gene, V gene, clone size, CDR3 protein, CDR3 DNA. The D gene is left open where the match is weak. Clone size is shown for a subset of rows, as once, few, many or a class of expanded clone.

D gene: TRBD1; J gene: TRBJ1-2; V gene: TRBV19; clone size: -; CDR3 protein: CASSLTGGTFGYTF; CDR3 DNA: TGTGCCAGTAGTCTTACAGGGGGCACGTTTGGCTACACCTTC
D gene: -; J gene: TRBJ1-6; V gene: TRBV7-9; clone size: few; CDR3 protein: CASSLGQTNSPLHF; CDR3 DNA: TGTGCCAGCAGCTTAGGACAGACCAATTCACCCCTCCACTTT
D gene: TRBD2; J gene: TRBJ2-5; V gene: TRBV6-5; clone size: -; CDR3 protein: CASRRRAGEETQYF; CDR3 DNA: TGTGCCAGCAGACGAAGAGCGGGGGAAGAGACCCAGTACTTC
D gene: TRBD1; J gene: TRBJ1-1; V gene: TRBV28; clone size: -; CDR3 protein: CASGLQGATVNTEAFF; CDR3 DNA: TGTGCCAGCGGATTACAGGGGGCAACGGTAAACACTGAAGCTTTCTTT
D gene: TRBD1; J gene: TRBJ1-5; V gene: TRBV30; clone size: -; CDR3 protein: CAWSALTGENQPQHF; CDR3 DNA: TGTGCCTGGAGTGCCTTGACAGGGGAGAATCAGCCCCAGCATTTT
D gene: -; J gene: TRBJ1-1; V gene: TRBV5-4; clone size: once; CDR3 protein: CASSLGVRDTEAFF; CDR3 DNA: TGTGCCAGCAGCTTGGGGGTGAGGGACACTGAAGCTTTCTTT
D gene: TRBD1; J gene: TRBJ2-1; V gene: TRBV6-5; clone size: -; CDR3 protein: CASSYGEDRAYNEQFF; CDR3 DNA: TGTGCCAGCAGTTACGGGGAGGACAGGGCCTACAATGAGCAGTTCTTC
D gene: -; J gene: TRBJ2-7; V gene: TRBV6-1; clone size: -; CDR3 protein: CASSETVYEQYF; CDR3 DNA: TGTGCCAGCAGTGAGACAGTTTACGAGCAGTACTTC
D gene: -; J gene: TRBJ2-7; V gene: TRBV10-2; clone size: once; CDR3 protein: CASSGGLSYEQYF; CDR3 DNA: TGCGCCAGCAGTGGGGGGCTCTCCTACGAGCAGTACTTC
D gene: TRBD1; J gene: TRBJ2-7; V gene: TRBV6-5; clone size: -; CDR3 protein: CASSWGQGAEQYF; CDR3 DNA: TGTGCCAGCAGTTGGGGACAGGGGGCCGAGCAGTACTTC
D gene: -; J gene: TRBJ2-3; V gene: TRBV7-9; clone size: -; CDR3 protein: CASNPYMGRGTDTQYF; CDR3 DNA: TGTGCCAGCAACCCATATATGGGCAGGGGCACAGATACGCAGTATTTT
D gene: -; J gene: TRBJ2-7; V gene: TRBV5-1; clone size: -; CDR3 protein: CASSFTGSPDGEQYF; CDR3 DNA: TGCGCCAGCAGTTTTACCGGGAGCCCTGATGGCGAGCAGTACTTC
D gene: TRBD2; J gene: TRBJ2-1; V gene: TRBV19; clone size: -; CDR3 protein: CASSIRLAERHEQFF; CDR3 DNA: TGTGCCAGTAGTATAAGACTAGCGGAGCGCCATGAGCAGTTCTTC
D gene: -; J gene: TRBJ2-7; V gene: TRBV20-1; clone size: -; CDR3 protein: CSASTGGLWVQYF; CDR3 DNA: TGCAGTGCTAGTACCGGGGGTTTGTGGGTGCAGTACTTC
D gene: -; J gene: TRBJ2-1; V gene: TRBV10-1; clone size: -; CDR3 protein: CASSESGREQFF; CDR3 DNA: TGCGCCAGCAGTGAGTCTGGGCGTGAGCAGTTCTTC
D gene: -; J gene: TRBJ1-2; V gene: TRBV28; clone size: -; CDR3 protein: CASSLAAAADNYGYTF; CDR3 DNA: TGTGCCAGCAGTCTCGCCGCAGCGGCGGATAACTATGGCTACACCTTC
D gene: -; J gene: TRBJ2-1; V gene: TRBV28; clone size: once; CDR3 protein: CASSSRQRQRFF; CDR3 DNA: TGTGCCAGCAGTTCCCGCCAGCGACAGCGGTTCTTC
D gene: -; J gene: TRBJ1-1; V gene: TRBV5-6; clone size: few; CDR3 protein: CASSLAAEAFF; CDR3 DNA: TGTGCCAGCAGCTTGGCGGCTGAAGCTTTCTTT
D gene: TRBD2; J gene: TRBJ2-5; V gene: TRBV5-1; clone size: -; CDR3 protein: CASSSDGTSGRKTQYF; CDR3 DNA: TGCGCCAGCAGTTCGGACGGGACTAGCGGGAGAAAGACCCAGTACTTC
D gene: -; J gene: TRBJ2-6; V gene: TRBV15; clone size: -; CDR3 protein: CATSRKLDNSGANVLTF; CDR3 DNA: TGTGCCACCAGCAGAAAACTAGATAACTCTGGGGCCAACGTCCTGACTTTC
D gene: -; J gene: TRBJ2-1; V gene: TRBV27; clone size: -; CDR3 protein: CASSPTTGREQFF; CDR3 DNA: TGTGCCAGCAGTCCGACCACAGGGAGAGAGCAGTTCTTC
D gene: -; J gene: TRBJ2-3; V gene: TRBV2; clone size: -; CDR3 protein: CASSIELSTDTQYF; CDR3 DNA: TGTGCCAGCAGTATCGAGCTTAGCACAGATACGCAGTATTTT